This T cell receptor beta chain was retrieved from a study of T-cell reconstitution after alpha-beta-depleted transplantation in children (dated by TCRdb to 2016 to 2017). Some background on the complete study: Using TCR repertoire profiling, the study followed T-cell immune reconstitution in a quantitative way in children after TCRalphabeta/CD19-depleted allogeneic hematopoietic cell transplantation. Here is what the overall study found, with its caveats: Apparently early alphabetaT-cell count recovery about two months after transplant reportedly relied on only several hundred rapidly expanded clones derived from non-depleted graft cells. Over subsequent months, a decline in hyperexpanded clone frequencies was noted, and after one year, T-cell counts and TCRbeta diversity were mostly ascribed to newly produced T cells. The high TCRbeta diversity at day 60 in some patients was ascribed to recipient T cells and intrathymic progenitors that had survived conditioning.

The treatment or condition label on this specimen signifies: allogeneic hematopoietic cell transplantation with graft depleted of TCRalphabeta T cells and CD19 B cells. The transplant recipients were children given TCRalphabeta/CD19-depleted allogeneic hematopoietic cell grafts. In this sample, this clonotype turned up a few times. No antigen is known for it. The input lacks base qualities; no much larger clone sits a single base away. Counted from cysteine to phenylalanine, this CDR3 has 15 amino acids. The only DNA kept is the CDR3, 45 bases in frame from the first base. The germline V gene specifies SGHVS as CDR1 and FNYEAQ as CDR2. V and J lose 8 bases and 2 bases, and a span of 17 bases separates them. To prepare the library, PCR was applied. The data were produced on an Illumina HiSeq 2500. Molecular barcoding was employed in the preparation of TCR libraries, with unique molecular identifiers being used to normalize TCRbeta repertoire quantification. Starting from the raw public reads, TCRdb applied fastp trimming at Q25, assembled clones with MiXCR and retained in-frame beta chains. Entries are consolidated by CDR3 protein sequence, retaining the most common genes and DNA. In this sample the table shows around 200,000 distinct CDR3 sequences, approximately 19% of which occur a single time. About 39% of the sample lies in the top ten.

This TCR was recovered from a male patient aged 2 to 9 who had a stem cell transplant for acute lymphoblastic leukemia, so the T cells may come from the graft donor. The sample was PBMCs, mostly from graft donor cells, taken 360 days after TCRalphabeta/CD19-depleted stem cell transplant. Recombination linked TRBV7-6 to TRBJ2-3, with the D gene call left open. The DNA is as follows: TGTGCCAGCCCCCTAGGGCCGATGATCACAGATACGCAGTATTTT. This translates into CASPLGPMITDTQYF.